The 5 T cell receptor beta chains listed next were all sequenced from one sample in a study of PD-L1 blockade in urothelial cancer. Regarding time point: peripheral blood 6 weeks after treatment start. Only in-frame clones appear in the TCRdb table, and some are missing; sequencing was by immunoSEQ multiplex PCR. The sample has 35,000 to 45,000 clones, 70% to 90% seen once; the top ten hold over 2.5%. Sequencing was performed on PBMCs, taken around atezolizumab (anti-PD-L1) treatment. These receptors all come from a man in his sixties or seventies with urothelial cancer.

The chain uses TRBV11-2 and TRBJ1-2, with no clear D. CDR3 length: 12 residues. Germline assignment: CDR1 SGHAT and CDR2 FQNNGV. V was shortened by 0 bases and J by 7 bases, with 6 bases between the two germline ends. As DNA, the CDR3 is TGTGCCAGCAGCTTAGAGGCCACTGGCTACACCTTC. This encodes CASSLEATGYTF. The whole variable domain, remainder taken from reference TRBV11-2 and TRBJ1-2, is EAGVAQSPRYKIIEKRQSVAFWCNPISGHATLYWYQQILGQGPKLLIQFQNNGVVDDSQLPKDRFSAERLKGVDSTLKIQPAKLEDSAVYLCASSLEATGYTFGSGTRLTVV.

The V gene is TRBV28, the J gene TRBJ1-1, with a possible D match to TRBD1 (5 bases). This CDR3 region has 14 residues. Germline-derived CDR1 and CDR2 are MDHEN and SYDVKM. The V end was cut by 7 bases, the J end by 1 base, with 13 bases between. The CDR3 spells CASNGHIPNTEAFF. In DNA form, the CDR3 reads TGTGCCAGCAACGGACACATACCGAACACTGAAGCTTTCTTT.

The CDR3 bases are TGTGCCAGCAGTTTGACAGGAGCTCAGCCCCAGCATTTT. The encoded protein is CASSLTGAQPQHF. This chain uses TRBV27 with TRBJ1-5; possible D gene TRBD1, 6 bases. Germline lookup yields CDR1 MNHEY and CDR2 SMNVEV (reference sequence). V lost 3 bases to trimming and J lost 6 bases, with 9 bases between them. This CDR3 region has 13 residues.

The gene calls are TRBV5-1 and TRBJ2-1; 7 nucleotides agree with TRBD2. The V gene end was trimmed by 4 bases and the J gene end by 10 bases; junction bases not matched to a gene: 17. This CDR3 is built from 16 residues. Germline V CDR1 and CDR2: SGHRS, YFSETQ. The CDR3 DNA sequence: TGCGCCAGCAGCCGCCTCGGGGAGGGAAGCCTAAGGGAGCAGTTCTTC. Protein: CASSRLGEGSLREQFF.

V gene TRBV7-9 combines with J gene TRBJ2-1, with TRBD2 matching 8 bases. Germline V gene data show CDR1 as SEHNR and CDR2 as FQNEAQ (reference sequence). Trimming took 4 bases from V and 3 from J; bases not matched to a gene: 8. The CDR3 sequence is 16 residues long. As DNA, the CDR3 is TGTGCCAGCAGCTCCCCTCGACTAGCGAACTACAATGAGCAGTTCTTC. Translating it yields CASSSPRLANYNEQFF.